This T cell receptor (beta chain) is drawn from a study of control samples from healthy donors and cancer patients. Produced via immunoSEQ multiplex PCR; TCRdb's table is partial and in-frame only. The sample has 120,000 or so clones, over 75% seen once. This CDR3 has 15 amino acids. The V and J ends lost 4 bases and 10 bases, in that order; junction bases with no gene match: 7. The germline gives CDR1 SGHDN, CDR2 FVKESK. In its sample, this clone was seen many times. The sequence was obtained from a man aged 35 to 55 in good health. The rearrangement uses TRBV14 and TRBJ1-6; TRBD1 agrees at 10 bases. The material sequenced was blood. The CDR3 is CASSLGQGITSPLHF. CDR3 in DNA: TGTGCCAGCAGCCTGGGACAGGGGATCACCTCACCCCTCCACTTT.